What follows describes a single T cell receptor (beta chain). The CDR3 has 16 amino acids. Per the germline V gene, CDR1 is SGHDT and CDR2 is YYEEEE. Losses at the gene ends were 5 bases for V and 3 bases for J; bases not matched to a gene: 12. Residents of about two dozen US areas, aged about 18 to 95 years, made up the participants. Cohorts were assigned according to the clinical history that participants reported. The record originates from a study of blood T cell repertoires in COVID-19. In the study overall: Sample material is recorded as cDNA or gDNA derived from T cells, B-cell-depleted T cells, or PBMCs.

Per the original methods: Amplifying reference gene primers gave estimates of nucleated cell counts. The data were produced by immunoSEQ multiplex PCR, yet TCRdb's version contains in-frame clones alone and is incomplete. Clone size and the V and J calls come from that table; the DNA yielded D and trimming. The data hold 200,000 to 250,000 clones, with 86% observed a single time. The material sequenced was PBMCs or T cells enriched from blood (not recorded which). The clonotype comes from a woman aged 40-49 years with acute COVID-19. V gene TRBV5-6 combines with J gene TRBJ2-7; 9 bases line up with TRBD2. CDR3 sequence reads: CASSKAGGLSFYEQYF. The DNA of the CDR3 is TGTGCCAGCAGTAAAGCGGGGGGCCTTTCTTTCTACGAGCAGTACTTC.